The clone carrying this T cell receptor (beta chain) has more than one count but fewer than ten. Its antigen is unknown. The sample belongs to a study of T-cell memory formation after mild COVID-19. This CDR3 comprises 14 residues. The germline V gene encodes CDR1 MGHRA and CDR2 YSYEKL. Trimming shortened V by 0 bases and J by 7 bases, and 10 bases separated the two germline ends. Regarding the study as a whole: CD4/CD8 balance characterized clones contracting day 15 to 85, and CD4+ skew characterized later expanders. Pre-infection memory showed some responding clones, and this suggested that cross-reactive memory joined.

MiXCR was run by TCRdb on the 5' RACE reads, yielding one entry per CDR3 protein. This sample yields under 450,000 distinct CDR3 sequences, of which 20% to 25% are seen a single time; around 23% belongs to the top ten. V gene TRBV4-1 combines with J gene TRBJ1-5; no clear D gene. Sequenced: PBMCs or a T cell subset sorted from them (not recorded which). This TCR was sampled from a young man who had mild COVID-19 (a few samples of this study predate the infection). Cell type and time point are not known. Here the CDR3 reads CASSQDSGYQPQHF. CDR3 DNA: TGCGCCAGCAGCCAAGACAGCGGGTACCAGCCCCAGCATTTT.